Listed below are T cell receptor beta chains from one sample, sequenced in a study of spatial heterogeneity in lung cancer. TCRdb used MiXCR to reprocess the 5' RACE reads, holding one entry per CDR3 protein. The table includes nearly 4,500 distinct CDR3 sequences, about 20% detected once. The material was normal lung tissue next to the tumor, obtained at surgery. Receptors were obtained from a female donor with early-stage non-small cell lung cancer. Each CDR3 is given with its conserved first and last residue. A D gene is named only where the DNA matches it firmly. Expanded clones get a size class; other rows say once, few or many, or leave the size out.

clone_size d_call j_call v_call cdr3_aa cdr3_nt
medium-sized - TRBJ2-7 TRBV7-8 CASIRIAGAVNKQYF TGTGCCAGCATTAGGATCGCAGGGGCAGTTAATAAGCAGTACTTC
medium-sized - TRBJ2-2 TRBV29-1 CSVPRGANTGELFF TGCAGCGTGCCCAGGGGCGCGAACACCGGGGAGCTGTTTTTT
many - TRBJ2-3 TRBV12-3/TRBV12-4 CASRAGTDTQYF TGTGCCAGCAGGGCAGGCACAGATACGCAGTATTTT
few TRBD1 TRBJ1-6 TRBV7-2 CASSSEGQGNSPLHF TGTGCCAGCAGCTCAGAGGGACAGGGTAATTCACCCCTCCACTTT
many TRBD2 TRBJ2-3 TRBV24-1 CATSDGLAGLNTQYF TGTGCCACCAGTGATGGACTAGCGGGATTAAATACGCAGTATTTT
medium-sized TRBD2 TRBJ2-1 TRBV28 CASVAGGYNEQFF TGTGCCAGTGTAGCGGGAGGCTACAATGAGCAGTTCTTC
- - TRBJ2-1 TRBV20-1 CSAARGANNEQFF TGCAGTGCCGCCCGCGGGGCGAACAATGAGCAGTTCTTC
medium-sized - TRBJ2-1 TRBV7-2 CASSLRGPVNEQFF TGTGCCAGCAGCTTGAGGGGACCGGTCAATGAGCAGTTCTTC
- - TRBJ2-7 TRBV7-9 CASSATGFIVYEQYF TGTGCCAGCAGCGCCACGGGCTTCATCGTCTACGAGCAGTACTTC
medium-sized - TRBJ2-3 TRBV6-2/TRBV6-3 CASSYRKSTDTQYF TGTGCCAGCAGTTACCGGAAATCCACAGATACGCAGTATTTT
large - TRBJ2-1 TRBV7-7 CASSPTSRANEQFF TGTGCTAGCAGCCCGACGAGCAGGGCCAATGAGCAGTTCTTC
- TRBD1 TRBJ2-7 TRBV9 CASSPQGQGAYEQYF TGTGCCAGCAGCCCTCAGGGACAGGGGGCCTACGAGCAGTACTTC
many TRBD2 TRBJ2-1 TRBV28 CASSPAPGTSGRDNEQFF TGTGCCAGCAGTCCCGCCCCCGGGACTAGCGGGAGGGACAATGAGCAGTTCTTC
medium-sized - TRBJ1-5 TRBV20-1 CSARIPGRLNQPQHF TGCAGTGCTAGGATTCCGGGACGCCTAAATCAGCCCCAGCATTTT
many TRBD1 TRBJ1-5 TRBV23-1 CASSQRDRGIHQPQHF TGCGCCAGCAGTCAGCGGGACAGGGGGATTCATCAGCCCCAGCATTTT
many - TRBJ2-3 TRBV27 CASSGVALSTDTQYF TGTGCCAGCAGTGGAGTAGCCCTGAGCACAGATACGCAGTATTTT
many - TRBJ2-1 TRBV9 CASTGEGNNEQFF TGTGCCAGCACAGGGGAGGGTAACAATGAGCAGTTCTTC
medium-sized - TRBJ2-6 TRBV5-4 CASSPERHTQSSGANVLTF TGTGCCAGCAGCCCGGAGCGACATACCCAAAGCTCTGGGGCCAACGTCCTGACTTTC
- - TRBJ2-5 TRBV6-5 CASSYDRWETQYF TGTGCCAGCAGTTACGACAGGTGGGAGACCCAGTACTTC
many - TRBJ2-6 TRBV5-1 CASSFWGPESSGANVLTF TGCGCCAGCAGCTTTTGGGGCCCTGAGAGCTCTGGGGCCAACGTCCTGACTTTC
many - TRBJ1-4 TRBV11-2 CASSRTVNEKLFF TGTGCCAGCAGCAGGACGGTTAATGAAAAACTGTTTTTT
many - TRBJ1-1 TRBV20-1 CSARRGQMNTEAFF TGCAGTGCTAGACGGGGGCAGATGAACACTGAAGCTTTCTTT
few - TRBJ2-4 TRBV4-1 CASSQVSAKNIQYF TGCGCCAGCAGCCAAGTGTCAGCCAAAAACATTCAGTACTTC
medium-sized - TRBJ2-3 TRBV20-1 CSADLPGPGTDTQYF TGCAGTGCTGACCTCCCGGGACCAGGAACAGATACGCAGTATTTT
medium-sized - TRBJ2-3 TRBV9 CASSPHLSLASTDTQYF TGTGCCAGCAGCCCCCACCTCTCACTAGCCAGCACAGATACGCAGTATTTT
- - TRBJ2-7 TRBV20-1 CSARDPGRSYEQYF TGCAGTGCTAGAGATCCGGGACGGTCCTACGAGCAGTACTTC
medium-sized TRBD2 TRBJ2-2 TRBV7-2 CASSPRVAGAIVGELFF TGTGCCAGCAGTCCACGGGTAGCGGGGGCCATTGTCGGGGAGCTGTTTTTT
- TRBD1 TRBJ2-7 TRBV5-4 CASSYDRGDYEQYF TGTGCCAGCAGCTACGACAGGGGTGACTACGAGCAGTACTTC
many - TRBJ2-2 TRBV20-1 CSARDHGRDPTGELFF TGCAGTGCTAGAGATCATGGCCGAGATCCCACCGGGGAGCTGTTTTTT
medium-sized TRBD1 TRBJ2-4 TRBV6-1 CASRADRSEYF TGTGCCAGCAGAGCGGACAGGTCAGAGTACTTC
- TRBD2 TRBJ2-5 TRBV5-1 CASSLLMTSGETQYF TGCGCCAGCAGCTTGCTTATGACTAGCGGGGAGACCCAGTACTTC
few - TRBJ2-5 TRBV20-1 CSARDGKTQETQYF TGCAGTGCTAGAGATGGAAAGACTCAAGAGACCCAGTACTTC
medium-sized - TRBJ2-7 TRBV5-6 CASSPFSASYEQYF TGTGCCAGCAGCCCTTTCAGTGCTTCCTACGAGCAGTACTTC
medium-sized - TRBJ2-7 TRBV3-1 CASSQKLAIGTEQYF TGTGCCAGCAGCCAGAAATTGGCTATAGGGACCGAGCAGTACTTC
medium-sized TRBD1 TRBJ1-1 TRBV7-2 CASSRTGEAFF TGTGCCAGCAGCCGGACAGGGGAAGCTTTCTTT
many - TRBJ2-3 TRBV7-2 CASSFRADTQYF TGTGCCAGCAGCTTCAGGGCAGATACGCAGTATTTT
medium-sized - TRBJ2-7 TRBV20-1 CSARGVGTASSYEQYF TGCAGTGCTAGAGGAGTTGGGACGGCGAGCTCCTACGAGCAGTACTTC
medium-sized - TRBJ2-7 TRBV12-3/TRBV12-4 CASRQGGWHEQYF TGTGCCAGCAGGCAGGGGGGATGGCATGAGCAGTACTTC
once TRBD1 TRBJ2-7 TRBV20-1 CSAGDRVTFPYEQYF TGCAGTGCGGGGGACAGGGTTACGTTCCCCTACGAGCAGTACTTC
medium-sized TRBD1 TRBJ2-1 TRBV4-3 CASSPTTGAMQFF TGCGCCAGCAGCCCGACCACAGGGGCCATGCAGTTCTTC
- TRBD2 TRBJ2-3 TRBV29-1 CSVDVSRGEDTQYF TGCAGCGTTGATGTCTCGCGGGGGGAAGATACGCAGTATTTT
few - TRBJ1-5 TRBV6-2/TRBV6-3 CASSYGAGINQPQHF TGTGCCAGCAGTTACGGGGCCGGGATCAATCAGCCCCAGCATTTT
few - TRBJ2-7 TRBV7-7 CASSPGTGPSYEQYF TGTGCTAGCAGCCCCGGGACTGGCCCCTCCTACGAGCAGTACTTC
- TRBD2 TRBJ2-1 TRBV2 CASKGLAGSYNEQFF TGTGCCAGCAAGGGACTAGCGGGGTCCTACAATGAGCAGTTCTTC
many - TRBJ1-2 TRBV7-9 CASSLGTGKGYGYTF TGTGCCAGCAGCTTAGGCACAGGGAAGGGCTATGGCTACACCTTC
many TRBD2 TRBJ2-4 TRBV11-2 CASSLGPKAGDIQYF TGTGCCAGCAGCTTAGGACCAAAAGCGGGGGACATTCAGTACTTC
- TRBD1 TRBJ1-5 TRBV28 CASSSGQGGQPQHF TGTGCCAGCAGCTCAGGACAGGGCGGGCAGCCCCAGCATTTT
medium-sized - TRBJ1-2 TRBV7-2 CASSPGPYGYTF TGTGCCAGCAGCCCGGGCCCCTATGGCTACACCTTC
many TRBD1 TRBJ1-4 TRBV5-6 CASSLAGGLRGSEKLFF TGTGCCAGCAGCTTGGCAGGGGGCCTGCGCGGGAGTGAAAAACTGTTTTTT
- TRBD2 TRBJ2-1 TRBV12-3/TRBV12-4 CASRIAGATNPEQFF TGTGCCAGCAGGATAGCGGGGGCCACAAACCCTGAGCAGTTCTTC
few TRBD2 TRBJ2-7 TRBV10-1 CASSEGTSGGRLSYEQYF TGCGCCAGCAGTGAAGGTACTAGCGGGGGGCGGCTCTCCTACGAGCAGTACTTC
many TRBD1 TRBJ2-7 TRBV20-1 CSAGSQGAGYEQYF TGCAGTGCTGGGTCACAGGGGGCGGGGTACGAGCAGTACTTC
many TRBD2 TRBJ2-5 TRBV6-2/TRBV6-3 CASSYLAENQETQYF TGTGCCAGCAGTTACCTAGCGGAGAACCAAGAGACCCAGTACTTC